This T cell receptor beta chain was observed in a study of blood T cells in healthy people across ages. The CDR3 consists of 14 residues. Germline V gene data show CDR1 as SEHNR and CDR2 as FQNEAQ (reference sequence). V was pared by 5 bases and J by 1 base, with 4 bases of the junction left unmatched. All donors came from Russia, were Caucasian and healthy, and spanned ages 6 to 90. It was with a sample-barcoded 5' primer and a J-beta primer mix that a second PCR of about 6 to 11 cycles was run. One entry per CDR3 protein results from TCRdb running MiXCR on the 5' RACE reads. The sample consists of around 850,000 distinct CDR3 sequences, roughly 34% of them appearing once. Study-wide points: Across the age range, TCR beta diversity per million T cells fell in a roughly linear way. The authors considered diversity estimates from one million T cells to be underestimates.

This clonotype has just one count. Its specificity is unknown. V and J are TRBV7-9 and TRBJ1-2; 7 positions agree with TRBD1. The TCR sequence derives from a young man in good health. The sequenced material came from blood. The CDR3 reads CASSPGQHNYGYTF. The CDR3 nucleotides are TGTGCCAGCAGCCCGGGACAGCATAACTATGGCTACACCTTC.